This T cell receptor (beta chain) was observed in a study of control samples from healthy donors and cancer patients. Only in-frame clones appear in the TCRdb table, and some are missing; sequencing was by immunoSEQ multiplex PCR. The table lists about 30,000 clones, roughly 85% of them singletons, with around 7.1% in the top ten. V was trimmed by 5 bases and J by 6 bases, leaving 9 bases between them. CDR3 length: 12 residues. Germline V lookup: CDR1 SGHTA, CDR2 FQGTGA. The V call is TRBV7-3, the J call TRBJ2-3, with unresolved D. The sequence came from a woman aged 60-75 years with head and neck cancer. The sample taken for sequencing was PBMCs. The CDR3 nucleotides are TGTGCCAGCAGCCCTCCGGGCGATACGCAGTATTTT. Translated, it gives CASSPPGDTQYF.